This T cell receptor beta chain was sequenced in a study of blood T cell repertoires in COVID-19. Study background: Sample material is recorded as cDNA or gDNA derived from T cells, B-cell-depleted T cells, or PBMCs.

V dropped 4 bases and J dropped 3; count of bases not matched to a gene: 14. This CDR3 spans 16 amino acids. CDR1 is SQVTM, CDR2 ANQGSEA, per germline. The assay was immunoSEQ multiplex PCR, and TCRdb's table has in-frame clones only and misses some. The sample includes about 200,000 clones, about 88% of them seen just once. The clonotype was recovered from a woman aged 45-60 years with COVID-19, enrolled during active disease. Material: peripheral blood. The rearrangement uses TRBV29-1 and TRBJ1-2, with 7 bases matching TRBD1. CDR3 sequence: CSVGQLDRSSYYGYTF. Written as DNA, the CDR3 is TGCAGCGTTGGGCAATTGGACAGGTCGAGTTACTATGGCTACACCTTC.